Reported below is one T cell receptor beta chain. What it recognizes is unknown. The sample comes from a study of cytomegalovirus exposure and HLA in healthy donors. Germline V gene sequence: CDR1 MNHEY, CDR2 SMNVEV (reference sequence). V lost 0 bases and J lost 0; bases outside the gene matches: 5. This CDR3 is 19 amino acids long. Vbeta (60) and Jbeta (13) primers were used in the PCR. Original handling: A follow-up analysis tallied around 80 million unique TCR beta chains, some 9.9 million shared. Sequencing was performed with immunoSEQ multiplex PCR; in TCRdb, only in-frame clones are kept and a portion is missing. D and trimming were read from the DNA, whereas the V and J calls and clone size are those reported in that table. The data show 100,000 to 150,000 clones, with about 71% seen just once and roughly 3% held by the top ten. General observations from the study: Cytomegalovirus association was listed for roughly 160 TCR beta chains.

The sequenced material came from PBMCs. V gene TRBV27 combines with J gene TRBJ2-6; TRBD1 agrees at 10 bases. This receptor was obtained from a woman between 45 and 65 years old in good health and CMV-seronegative. The CDR3 protein is CASSLSKGTGASGANVLTF. CDR3 DNA sequence: TGTGCCAGCAGTTTATCGAAAGGGACAGGGGCCTCTGGGGCCAACGTCCTGACTTTC.